This T cell receptor (beta chain) comes out of a study of CD8+ T cells in alopecia areata. Notes on the study in general: Clonality in lesional scalp, especially alopecia totalis/universalis, exceeded that of normal scalp. Shared TCR sequences were less clear between patients than in mice, possibly partly from HLA diversity.

Regarding this clone: The target antigen is unknown.

Investigators isolated RNA and reverse transcribed it into cDNA to act as the sequencing template. The assay was immunoSEQ multiplex PCR, and TCRdb's table has in-frame clones only and misses some. The sample includes tens of thousands of clones, approximately 50% seen only once; the top ten take around 5.7%. Lesional scalp punch biopsies and peripheral blood came from alopecia areata patients. PBMC-derived CD4+ and CD8+ T cells were sorted. Germline loops: CDR1 SGHAT, CDR2 FQNNGV. With V trimmed by 5 bases and J by 2 bases, 10 bases remained unmatched. The CDR3 totals 16 residues. The chain carries TRBV11-2 and TRBJ2-7, with TRBD1 matching 9 bases. The source of this sequence is a human donor with alopecia areata. Sequenced input: NKG2D-high CD8+ T cells sorted from blood. The CDR3 loop is CASSPPGTGYPYEQYF. In DNA form, the CDR3 reads TGTGCCAGCAGCCCACCGGGGACAGGGTACCCCTACGAGCAGTACTTC.